These 21 T cell receptor beta chains were sequenced from one sample in a study of T cells in Graves' hyperthyroidism and ophthalmopathy. RNA transcripts served as the template for amplifying TCR beta CDR3 regions. First-round RT-PCR with HTBI primers amplified the TCR CDR3 region. MiXCR, applied by TCRdb to the multiplex PCR reads, yields one record per CDR3 protein. The repertoire holds over 500,000 distinct CDR3 sequences, with about 45% as singletons. Specimen: peripheral blood or thyroid tissue (not recorded which). These receptors all stem from an adult woman with Graves' disease, either hyperthyroidism or ophthalmopathy (not recorded which).

With respect to this clonotype: The junction departs from the called germline gene at one end, perhaps through a read error. The chain is built from TRBV4-1 and TRBJ1-2, with 7 bases fitting TRBD1. Germline values: CDR1 MGHRA, CDR2 YSYEKL. The CDR3 loop spans 15 amino acids. CDR3 protein: CASILSGTAPYGLAF. The DNA for the CDR3 is TGCGCCAGCATCCTATCCGGGACAGCACCCTATGGCTTGGCCTTC.

The table lists this clonotype with many counts. The genes are TRBV20-1 and TRBJ2-2, with TRBD2 as a possible D gene (6 bases). The CDR3 contains 15 residues. The V gene's germline CDR1 is DFQATT and CDR2 SNEGSKA (reference sequence). V lost 4 bases and J 9 bases, leaving 21 bases between the germline ends. CDR3 DNA: TGCAGTGCTACCCTCCCTGGGCGCGGGACGAGGGAGCTGTTTTTT. Translation: CSATLPGRGTRELFF.

The chain couples TRBV10-2 to TRBJ2-7, with TRBD1 identical over 8 bases. Germline V CDR1 and CDR2: WSHSY, SAAADI. V lost 6 bases to trimming and J lost 4 bases; unmatched junction nucleotides: 14. There are 16 residues in the CDR3. CDR3: CASSVRGRAVTYEQYF. Here the CDR3 DNA reads TGCGCCAGCAGCGTCAGGGGGCGTGCGGTAACGTACGAGCAGTACTTC.

This clonotype appeared many times. This chain links TRBV4-2 with TRBJ1-1; a possible D gene is TRBD1 (5 bases). The CDR3 runs to 12 residues. CDR1 and CDR2 from the germline V gene are LGHNA and YNFKEQ. V was trimmed by 1 base and J by 10 bases, leaving 10 bases between them. DNA for the CDR3: TGTGCCAGCAGCCAAGCAGGGTCGGGAGCTTTCTTT. As protein: CASSQAGSGAFF.

This clonotype was counted at least ten times. This chain links TRBV20-1 with TRBJ2-5; the D gene is possibly TRBD2 (6 bases). Per the germline V gene, CDR1 is DFQATT and CDR2 is SNEGSKA (reference sequence). There are 13 residues in the CDR3. V lost 7 bases and J lost 0, with 12 bases in between. The CDR3 nucleotides are TGCAGTGGGCGGGACGGGTACCAAGAGACCCAGTACTTC. Translating gives CSGRDGYQETQYF.

The chain combines TRBV2 with TRBJ2-2; D gene ambiguous. The CDR3 has 12 amino acids. The V gene lost 7 bases and the J gene lost 3 bases, with 6 bases spanning the gap. Germline V CDR1 and CDR2: SNHLY, FYNNEI. CDR3 nucleotide sequence: TGTGCCAGCACCGGGTACACCGGGGAGCTGTTTTTT. Amino acids: CASTGYTGELFF. The whole variable domain, filled in from reference TRBV2 and TRBJ2-2, reads EPEVTQTPSHQVTQMGQEVILRCVPISNHLYFYWYRQILGQKVEFLVSFYNNEISEKSEIFDDQFSVERPDGSNFTLKIRSTKLEDSAMYFCASTGYTGELFFGEGSRLTVL.

CDR3 sequence: CASKWTGNSGNTIYF. CDR3 sequence (DNA): TGTGCCAGCAAATGGACGGGAAACTCTGGAAACACCATATATTTT. V gene TRBV27 combines with J gene TRBJ1-3; D ambiguous. V was trimmed by 7 bases and J by 0 bases, leaving 13 bases between them. The CDR3 loop spans 15 amino acids. Germline V lookup: CDR1 MNHEY, CDR2 SMNVEV (reference sequence).

V gene TRBV25-1 combines with J gene TRBJ1-6; the D gene is possibly TRBD1 (5 bases). This CDR3 has 15 residues. V gave up 2 bases and J gave up 7 bases, with 12 bases separating them. Germline V gene sequence: CDR1 MGHDK, CDR2 SYGVNS. Written as DNA, the CDR3 is TGTGCCAGCAGTGAACCCAAGGGGATCAATTCACCCCTCCACTTT. Its translation is CASSEPKGINSPLHF.

This clonotype came up a few times. The rearrangement uses TRBV20-1 and TRBJ2-7; D is undetermined. The V and J ends lost 4 bases and 3 bases respectively, with 19 bases between them. CDR3 length: 15 amino acids. The germline gives CDR1 DFQATT, CDR2 SNEGSKA (reference sequence). CDR3 in DNA: TGCAGTGCTATCCCACTATACAACATGGACTACGAGCAGTACTTC. Residues: CSAIPLYNMDYEQYF.

The chain is built from TRBV9 and TRBJ1-5; a possible D gene is TRBD1 (5 bases). The CDR3 length is 14 residues. The V gene lost 0 bases and the J gene lost 9 bases, with 13 bases spanning the gap. Germline CDR1 is SGDLS and CDR2 is YYNGEE. CDR3 amino acids: CASSVGDGVGPQHF. The CDR3 bases are TGTGCCAGCAGCGTAGGGGACGGCGTCGGGCCCCAGCATTTT. Full variable domain (rest looked up from reference TRBV9 and TRBJ1-5): DSGVTQTPKHLITATGQRVTLRCSPRSGDLSVYWYQQSLDQGLQFLIQYYNGEERAKGNILERFSAQQFPDLHSELNLSSLELGDSALYFCASSVGDGVGPQHFGDGTRLSIL.

This clonotype was counted only a few times. The V call is TRBV5-4, the J call TRBJ2-7, with D hard to call. Germline assignment: CDR1 SGHNT and CDR2 YYREEE (reference sequence). The V end was cut by 2 bases, the J end by 2 bases, with 5 bases between. The CDR3 covers 12 residues. CDR3 sequence: CASSFATYEQYF. CDR3 in DNA: TGTGCCAGCAGCTTTGCGACCTACGAGCAGTACTTC.

In the case of this clonotype: The final CDR3 position lacks the conserved phenylalanine or tryptophan, pointing to a likely read error. The V call is TRBV7-9, the J call TRBJ1-1, with D uncertain. The CDR3 runs 17 residues. The germline V and J ends were trimmed by 5 bases and 4 bases, with 23 bases remaining between them. Germline assignment: CDR1 SEHNR and CDR2 FQNEAQ (reference sequence). CDR3 sequence (DNA): TGTGCCAGCAGCCCTAAGCGCGCGGGGAAAATAGGCACTGAAGCTTTCTCT. It is translated as CASSPKRAGKIGTEAFS.

This clonotype was observed a few times. The chain employs TRBV29-1 and TRBJ1-2, with 8 positions matching TRBD1. CDR1 is SQVTM, CDR2 ANQGSEA, per germline. V was clipped by 5 bases and J by 1 base; unmatched bases: 9. CDR3 length: 15 residues. In nucleotides, the CDR3 is TGCAGCGTTCCTGGGACAGGAGCGATTAACTATGGCTACACCTTC. Translating gives CSVPGTGAINYGYTF. Full variable domain (missing parts from reference TRBV29-1 and TRBJ1-2): SAVISQKPSRDICQRGTSLTIQCQVDSQVTMMFWYRQQPGQSLTLIATANQGSEATYESGFVIDKFPISRPNLTFSTLTVSNMSPEDSSIYLCSVPGTGAINYGYTFGSGTRLTVV.

This chain connects TRBV7-9 to TRBJ1-5; no firm D call. The germline V gene has CDR1 SEHNR and CDR2 FQNEAQ (reference sequence). The CDR3 extends over 13 amino acids. Trimming pared 5 bases from V and 3 bases from J, leaving 8 bases between. The CDR3 nucleotides read TGTGCCAGCAGCCCCTTCCTCAATCAGCCCCAGCATTTT. Protein product: CASSPFLNQPQHF.

The chain employs TRBV20-1 and TRBJ1-5; D remains ambiguous. Germline V CDR1 and CDR2: DFQATT, SNEGSKA (reference sequence). The CDR3 has 13 amino acids. The germline V and J ends were trimmed by 6 bases and 0 bases, with 9 bases remaining between them. CDR3 protein: CSARTDSNQPQHF. CDR3 DNA sequence: TGCAGTGCCCGGACGGATAGCAATCAGCCCCAGCATTTT.

V and J are TRBV5-4 and TRBJ1-6, with 7 bases fitting TRBD1. The V gene's germline CDR1 is SGHNT and CDR2 YYREEE (reference sequence). The CDR3 consists of 15 residues. V lost 3 bases, J lost 5 bases, and 5 bases stayed unmatched. CDR3 region: CASSSRDSNNSPLHF. As DNA, the CDR3 is TGTGCCAGCAGCTCCCGGGACAGCAATAATTCACCCCTCCACTTT.

The J gene is TRBJ1-5, the V gene TRBV7-6; TRBD1 matches at 8 bases. The CDR3 has 16 amino acids. V trimming: 3 bases; J trimming: 2 bases; junction bases outside the gene matches: 6. The germline V gene encodes CDR1 SGHVS and CDR2 FNYEAQ. CDR3 in DNA: TGTGCCAGCAGCTTGGGGATGGGACAGGGCAATCAGCCCCAGCATTTT. Protein: CASSLGMGQGNQPQHF.

This clonotype was seen a handful of times. The genes are TRBV19 and TRBJ2-6; D is ambiguous. This CDR3 has 13 residues. Germline-derived CDR1 and CDR2 are LNHDA and SQIVND (reference sequence). Trimming cost V 7 bases and J 3 bases, with 7 bases left between them. CDR3 sequence reads: CASTPVGANVLTF. Here the CDR3 DNA reads TGTGCCAGTACTCCGGTTGGGGCCAACGTCCTGACTTTC.

J is TRBJ2-3 and V is TRBV7-9; tentative D call: TRBD2 (6 bases). Per germline, CDR1 SEHNR and CDR2 FQNEAQ (reference sequence). This CDR3 comprises 17 residues. V was clipped by 4 bases and J by 0 bases, with 17 bases between them. For the CDR3, the DNA is TGTGCCAGCAGCTCGCTTCGGGACTTAGCTAGCACAGATACGCAGTATTTT. Its translation: CASSSLRDLASTDTQYF.

Concerning this clonotype itself: No conserved phenylalanine or tryptophan is present at the end of the CDR3, so a read error is the likely explanation. The CDR3 protein is CATSDGGARTIRETQYL. CDR3 nucleotides: TGTGCCACCAGTGATGGAGGGGCCAGGACTATCCGGGAGACCCAGTACCTC. The chain recombines TRBV24-1 with TRBJ2-5; D perhaps matches TRBD2 (6 bases). The CDR3 sequence is 17 residues long. Germline CDR1 and CDR2: KGHDR and SFDVKD. The V end lost 3 bases, the J end lost 5 bases, and 21 bases lay between the germline ends.

The chain links TRBV29-1 to TRBJ2-5; 7 bases map to TRBD2. CDR1 is SQVTM, CDR2 ANQGSEA, per germline. CDR3 length: 12 amino acids. V was pared by 4 bases and J by 9 bases, with 8 bases of the junction left unmatched. The DNA for the CDR3 is TGCAGCGTTGGAGGTGTGGGGGGGGCCCAGTACTTC. This sequence encodes CSVGGVGGAQYF.